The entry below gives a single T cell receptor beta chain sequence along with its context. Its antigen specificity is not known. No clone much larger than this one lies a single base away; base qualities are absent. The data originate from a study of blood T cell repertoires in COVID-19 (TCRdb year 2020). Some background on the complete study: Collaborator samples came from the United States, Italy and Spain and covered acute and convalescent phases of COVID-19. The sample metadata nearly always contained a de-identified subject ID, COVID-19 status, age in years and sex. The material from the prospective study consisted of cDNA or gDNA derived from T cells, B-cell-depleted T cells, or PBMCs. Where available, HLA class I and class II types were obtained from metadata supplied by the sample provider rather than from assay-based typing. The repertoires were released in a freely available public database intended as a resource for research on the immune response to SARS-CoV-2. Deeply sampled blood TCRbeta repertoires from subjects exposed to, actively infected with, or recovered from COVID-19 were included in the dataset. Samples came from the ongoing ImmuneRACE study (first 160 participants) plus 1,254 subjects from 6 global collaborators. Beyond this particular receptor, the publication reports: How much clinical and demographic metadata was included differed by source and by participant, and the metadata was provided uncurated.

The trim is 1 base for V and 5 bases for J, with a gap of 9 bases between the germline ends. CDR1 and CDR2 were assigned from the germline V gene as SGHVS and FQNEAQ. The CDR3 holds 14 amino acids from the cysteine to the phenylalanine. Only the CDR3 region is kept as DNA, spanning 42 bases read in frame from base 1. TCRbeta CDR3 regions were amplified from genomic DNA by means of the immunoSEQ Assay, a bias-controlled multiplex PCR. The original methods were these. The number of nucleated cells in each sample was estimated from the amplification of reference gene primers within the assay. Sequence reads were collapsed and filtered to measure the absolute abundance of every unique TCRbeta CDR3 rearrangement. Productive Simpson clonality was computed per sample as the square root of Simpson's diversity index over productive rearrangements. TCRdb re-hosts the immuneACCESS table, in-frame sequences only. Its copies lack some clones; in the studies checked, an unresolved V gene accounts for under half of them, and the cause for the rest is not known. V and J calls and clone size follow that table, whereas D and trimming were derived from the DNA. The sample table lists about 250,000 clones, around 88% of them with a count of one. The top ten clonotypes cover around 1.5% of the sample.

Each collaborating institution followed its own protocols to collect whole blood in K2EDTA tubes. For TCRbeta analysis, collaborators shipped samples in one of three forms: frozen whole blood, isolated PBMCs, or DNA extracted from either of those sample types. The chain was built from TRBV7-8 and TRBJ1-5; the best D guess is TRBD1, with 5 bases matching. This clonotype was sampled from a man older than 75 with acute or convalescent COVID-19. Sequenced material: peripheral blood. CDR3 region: CASSLGGSYQPQHF. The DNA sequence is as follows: TGTGCCAGCAGCTTAGGGGGCAGTTATCAGCCCCAGCATTTT.